Below, 14 T cell receptor beta chains from the same sample are listed, as sequenced in a study of cytomegalovirus exposure and HLA in healthy donors. This table comes from immunoSEQ multiplex PCR, and its TCRdb copy is limited to in-frame clones, with some not included. In the table there are about 130,000 clones, 89% of which are singletons. The sequenced sample was PBMCs. Receptors originate from a woman aged 18 to 35 in good health and CMV-seropositive.

This clone has only one observation. The V and J genes are TRBV19 and TRBJ2-1, with TRBD2 matching 9 bases. Looked up from germline, CDR1 is LNHDA and CDR2 is SQIVND (reference sequence). The trim removed 5 bases at V and 4 bases at J, leaving 3 bases unmatched. The CDR3 is 14 amino acids. The CDR3 DNA reads TGTGCCAGTAGTCTAGCGGGGTCTTACAATGAGCAGTTCTTC. It yields the protein CASSLAGSYNEQFF.

This chain uses TRBV7-6 with TRBJ2-7; D is possibly TRBD2 (7 bases). This CDR3 contains 15 residues. V shed 5 bases and J shed 0 bases, with 14 bases lying between them. CDR1 is SGHVS and CDR2 is FNYEAQ in the germline V gene. The CDR3 DNA follows: TGTGCCAGCAGCAGAGAGGGGGGGAGCTCCTACGAGCAGTACTTC. This codes for CASSREGGSSYEQYF.

This clone was seen once. This CDR3 reads CASSGGQITDTQYF. CDR3 coding DNA: TGTGCCAGCAGCGGGGGACAGATCACAGATACGCAGTATTTT. This chain uses TRBV5-6 with TRBJ2-3; 7 nucleotides match TRBD1. J gave up 2 bases and V 4 bases, and 4 bases lay outside the gene matches. Looked up from germline, CDR1 is SGHDT and CDR2 is YYEEEE. The CDR3 spans 14 residues.

The chain links TRBV7-2 to TRBJ1-1; weak D call: TRBD1 (6 bases). CDR1 is SGHTA, CDR2 FQGNSA, per germline. The germline V and J ends were trimmed by 5 bases and 4 bases, with 17 bases remaining between them. CDR3 length equals 15 residues. The CDR3 DNA is TGTGCCAGCAGCCCGGGGCACAGGGATTCCACTGAAGCTTTCTTT. This sequence encodes CASSPGHRDSTEAFF.

About this clone: At one end the junction does not follow the germline gene, possibly because of a read error. This sequence joins TRBV7-7 and TRBJ2-5, with D maybe TRBD2 (6 bases). The germline CDR1 and CDR2 sequences are SSHAT and FNYEAQ (reference sequence). The length of the CDR3 is 16 residues. CDR3 sequence: CASSLGRLVSQETQYF. The CDR3 DNA follows: TGTGCTAGCAGCTTAGGGCGACTAGTGTCCCAAGAGACCCAGTACTTC.

V usage is TRBV7-2 and J usage is TRBJ2-3; 12 bases match TRBD2. This CDR3 spans 18 amino acids. The germline CDR1 and CDR2 sequences are SGHTA and FQGNSA. J gave up 4 bases and V 3 bases, and 11 bases lay outside the gene matches. CDR3 DNA: TGTGCCAGCAGCTTGGGCAGGCTAGCGGGGGGGTCCGCAGATACGCAGTATTTT. This encodes CASSLGRLAGGSADTQYF.

This sequence joins TRBV30 and TRBJ1-3, with a weak D call TRBD1 (6 bases). V shed 2 bases and J shed 4 bases, with 15 bases lying between them. This CDR3 is built from 15 residues. Per germline, CDR1 GTSNPN and CDR2 SVGIG (reference sequence). The chain's CDR3 is CAWSLGAGTGNTIYF. The DNA for the CDR3 is TGTGCCTGGAGTCTCGGGGCAGGGACAGGAAACACCATATATTTT.

The chain employs TRBV9 and TRBJ2-7; D is perhaps TRBD1 (5 bases). Germline V gene data show CDR1 as SGDLS and CDR2 as YYNGEE. CDR3 size: 14 residues. The ends were cut back, 7 bases at V and 2 bases at J, with 16 bases in the middle. The CDR3 DNA is TGTGCCAGCCAACCGGGCCCAGGGCCCTACGAGCAGTACTTC. This gives the protein CASQPGPGPYEQYF.

In DNA, the CDR3 is TGTGCCAGCTCAACGGGACAGGGCGACGGGGGTGAAGCTTTCTTT. Protein: CASSTGQGDGGEAFF. The chain uses TRBV18 and TRBJ1-1; 9 nucleotides agree with TRBD1. Per the germline V gene, CDR1 is KGHSH and CDR2 is LQKENI. This CDR3 is built from 15 residues. V trimming: 5 bases; J trimming: 7 bases; junction bases outside the gene matches: 11.

The V call is TRBV11-2, the J call TRBJ2-5; TRBD1 aligns across 9 bases. This CDR3 is built from 14 residues. The germline V gene has CDR1 SGHAT and CDR2 FQNNGV. V lost 5 bases and J lost 5; bases outside the gene matches: 6. The CDR3: CASSTRTGVETQYF. For the CDR3, the DNA is TGTGCCAGCAGCACCCGGACAGGGGTGGAGACCCAGTACTTC.

The genes are TRBV5-4 and TRBJ2-2; maybe TRBD2 (6 bases). CDR1 is SGHNT and CDR2 is YYREEE in the germline V gene (reference sequence). The V gene lost 5 bases and the J gene lost 1 base, with 12 bases spanning the gap. The CDR3 has 15 amino acids. CDR3 sequence reads: CASSRGGWNTGELFF. The CDR3 DNA follows: TGTGCCAGCAGTAGGGGAGGTTGGAACACCGGGGAGCTGTTTTTT.

V usage is TRBV11-2 and J usage is TRBJ2-6, with TRBD2 identical over 8 bases. V was pared by 1 base and J by 1 base, with 9 bases of the junction left unmatched. Germline V CDR1 and CDR2: SGHAT, FQNNGV. The CDR3 covers 19 residues. For the CDR3, the DNA is TGTGCCAGCAGCTTAGTAAGGGCGGGGGGAGCTTCTGGGGCCAACGTCCTGACTTTC. Translating gives CASSLVRAGGASGANVLTF.

This clone was picked up one time. The rearrangement joins TRBV7-2 to TRBJ2-7; TRBD2 agrees at 11 bases. Germline values: CDR1 SGHTA, CDR2 FQGNSA. This CDR3 contains 16 residues. The V segment lost 5 bases and the J segment 0 bases; nucleotides outside the gene matches: 6. CDR3 sequence: CASSRTSGGSSYEQYF. As DNA, the CDR3 is TGTGCCAGCAGCCGAACTAGCGGGGGAAGCTCCTACGAGCAGTACTTC.

This chain joins TRBV9 and TRBJ1-1, with D uncertain. The CDR3 is made up of 16 amino acids. V was shortened by 2 bases and J by 1 base, with 15 bases between the two germline ends. Germline CDR1 SGDLS, CDR2 YYNGEE. CDR3 DNA: TGTGCCAGCAGCGTTGGGTTGATGGGAGGGAACACTGAAGCTTTCTTT. It yields the protein CASSVGLMGGNTEAFF. The whole variable domain, filled in from reference TRBV9 and TRBJ1-1, reads DSGVTQTPKHLITATGQRVTLRCSPRSGDLSVYWYQQSLDQGLQFLIQYYNGEERAKGNILERFSAQQFPDLHSELNLSSLELGDSALYFCASSVGLMGGNTEAFFGQGTRLTVV.